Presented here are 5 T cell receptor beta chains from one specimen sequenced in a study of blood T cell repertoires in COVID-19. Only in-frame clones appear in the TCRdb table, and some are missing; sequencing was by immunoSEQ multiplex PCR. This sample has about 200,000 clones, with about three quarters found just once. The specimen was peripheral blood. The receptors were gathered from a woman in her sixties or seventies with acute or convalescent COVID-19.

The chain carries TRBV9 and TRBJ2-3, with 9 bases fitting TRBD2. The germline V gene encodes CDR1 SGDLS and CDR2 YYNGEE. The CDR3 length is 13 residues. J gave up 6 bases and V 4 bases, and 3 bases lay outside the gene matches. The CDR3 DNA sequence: TGTGCCAGCAGCTATGGACTAGCGGATACGCAGTATTTT. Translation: CASSYGLADTQYF.

CDR3 loop: CSVGQGQFAEQYF. In DNA form, the CDR3 reads TGCAGCGTTGGACAGGGCCAATTCGCCGAGCAGTACTTC. The genes are TRBV29-1 and TRBJ2-7, with TRBD1 identical over 7 bases. The ends lost 4 bases at V and 6 bases at J; junction bases unmatched: 9. The germline V gene encodes CDR1 SQVTM and CDR2 ANQGSEA. The CDR3 runs to 13 residues.

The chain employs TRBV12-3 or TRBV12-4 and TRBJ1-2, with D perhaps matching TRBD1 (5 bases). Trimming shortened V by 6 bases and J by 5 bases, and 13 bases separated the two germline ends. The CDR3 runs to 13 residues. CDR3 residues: CASSPTKGYGYTF. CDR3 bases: TGTGCCAGCAGCCCCACAAAGGGGTATGGCTACACCTTC.

The CDR3 DNA reads TGTGCCAGCAGTGCTAGCGGGAGGGCCCTGGCGGAGACCCAGTACTTC. Translating it yields CASSASGRALAETQYF. This chain links TRBV6-1 with TRBJ2-5, with 12 bases lining up with TRBD2. Germline V gene lookup returns CDR1 MNHNS and CDR2 SASEGT. J gave up 5 bases and V 4 bases, and 8 bases lay outside the gene matches. The CDR3 has 16 residues.

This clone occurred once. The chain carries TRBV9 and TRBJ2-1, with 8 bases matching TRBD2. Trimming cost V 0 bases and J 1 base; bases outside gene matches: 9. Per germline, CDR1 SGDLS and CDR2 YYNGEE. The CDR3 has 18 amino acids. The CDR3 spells CASSVGPAGVGSYNEQFF. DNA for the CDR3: TGTGCCAGCAGCGTAGGGCCAGCGGGAGTGGGGTCCTACAATGAGCAGTTCTTC.